This T cell receptor (beta chain) was documented in a study of cytomegalovirus exposure and HLA in healthy donors. Overall study: An earlier analysis identified approximately 120 million unique TCR beta sequences in approximately 190 million T cells.

Findings and caveats of the study: Accurate predictions that matched the HLA-A and HLA-B alleles of most subjects were reportedly made from TCR beta sequences.

The CDR3 totals 12 residues. CDR1 is SEHNR and CDR2 is FQNEAQ in the germline V gene (reference sequence). Concerning this clone: Its antigen remains unknown. The junction and the germline gene differ at one end; a read error may be behind it.

60 Vbeta and 13 Jbeta primers were used in PCR. Clones were sequenced by immunoSEQ multiplex PCR, and TCRdb holds only the in-frame ones, with some missing. The sample carries 70,000 to 80,000 clones, about 81% recorded once. It was healthy bone marrow donors who served as donors. This receptor was obtained from a woman in her 40s in good health and CMV-seropositive. This chain uses TRBV7-9 with TRBJ1-1; 8 bases line up with TRBD1. Sample: PBMCs. The CDR3 here is CSSSPGGQGAFF. The CDR3 region has the DNA TGTTCCAGCAGCCCAGGAGGACAGGGCGCTTTCTTT.